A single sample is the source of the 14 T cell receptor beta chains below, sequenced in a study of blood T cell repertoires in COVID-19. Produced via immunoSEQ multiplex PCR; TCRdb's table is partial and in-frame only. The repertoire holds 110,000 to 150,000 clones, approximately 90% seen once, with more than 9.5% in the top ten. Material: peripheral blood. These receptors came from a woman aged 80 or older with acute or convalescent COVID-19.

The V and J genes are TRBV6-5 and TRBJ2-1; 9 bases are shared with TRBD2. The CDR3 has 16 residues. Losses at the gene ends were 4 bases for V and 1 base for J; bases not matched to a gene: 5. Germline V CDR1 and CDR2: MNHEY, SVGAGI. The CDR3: CASSSSGGWSYNEQFF. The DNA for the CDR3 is TGTGCCAGCAGTTCGAGCGGGGGGTGGTCCTACAATGAGCAGTTCTTC.

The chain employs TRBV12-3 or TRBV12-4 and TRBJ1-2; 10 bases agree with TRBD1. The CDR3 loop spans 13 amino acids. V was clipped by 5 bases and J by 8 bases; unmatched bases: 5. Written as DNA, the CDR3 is TGTGCCAGCAGTCCCGGGACAGGGGCCGGCTACACCTTC. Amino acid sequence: CASSPGTGAGYTF.

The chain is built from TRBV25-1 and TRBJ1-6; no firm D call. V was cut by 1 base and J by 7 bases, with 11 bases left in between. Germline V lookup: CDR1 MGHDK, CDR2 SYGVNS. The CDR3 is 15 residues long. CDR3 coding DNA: TGTGCCAGCAGTGAATTCGACTTATCCAATTCACCCCTCCACTTT. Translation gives CASSEFDLSNSPLHF.

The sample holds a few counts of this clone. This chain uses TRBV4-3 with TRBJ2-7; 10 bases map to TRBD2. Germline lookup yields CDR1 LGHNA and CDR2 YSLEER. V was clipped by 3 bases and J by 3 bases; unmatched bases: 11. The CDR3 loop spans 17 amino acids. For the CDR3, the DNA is TGCGCCAGCAGCCAGGGCACTAGCGGGGACGGTGGCTACGAGCAGTACTTC. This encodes CASSQGTSGDGGYEQYF.

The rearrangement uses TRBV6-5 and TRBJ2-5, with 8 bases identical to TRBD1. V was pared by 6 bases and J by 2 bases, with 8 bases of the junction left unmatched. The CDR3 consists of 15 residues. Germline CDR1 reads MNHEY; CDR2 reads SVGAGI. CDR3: CASSRTGTSQETQYF. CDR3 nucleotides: TGTGCCAGCAGCCGGACAGGGACTTCACAAGAGACCCAGTACTTC.

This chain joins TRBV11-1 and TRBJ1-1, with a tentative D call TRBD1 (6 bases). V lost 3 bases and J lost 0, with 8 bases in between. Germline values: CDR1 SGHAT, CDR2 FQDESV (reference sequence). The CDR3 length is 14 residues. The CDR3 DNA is TGTGCCAGCAGCTTTGACAGGATGAACACTGAAGCTTTCTTT. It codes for CASSFDRMNTEAFF.

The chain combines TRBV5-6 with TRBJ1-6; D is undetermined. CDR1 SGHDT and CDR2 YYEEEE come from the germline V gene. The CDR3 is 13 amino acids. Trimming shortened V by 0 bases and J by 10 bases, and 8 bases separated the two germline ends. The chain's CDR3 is CASSLDVRSPLHF. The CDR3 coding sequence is TGTGCCAGCAGCTTGGATGTGAGATCACCCCTCCACTTT.

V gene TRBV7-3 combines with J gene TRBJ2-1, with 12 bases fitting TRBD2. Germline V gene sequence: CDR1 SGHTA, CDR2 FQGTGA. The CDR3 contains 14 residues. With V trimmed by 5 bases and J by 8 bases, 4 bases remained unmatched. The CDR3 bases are TGTGCCAGCAGCACTAGCGGGGGGCTCTATGAGCAGTTCTTC. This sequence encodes CASSTSGGLYEQFF.

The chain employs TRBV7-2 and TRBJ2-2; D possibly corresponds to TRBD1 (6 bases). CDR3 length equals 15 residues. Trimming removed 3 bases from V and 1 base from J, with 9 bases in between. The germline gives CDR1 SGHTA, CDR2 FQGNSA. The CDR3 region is CASSFDRWNTGELFF. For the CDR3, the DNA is TGTGCCAGCAGCTTCGACAGGTGGAACACCGGGGAGCTGTTTTTT.

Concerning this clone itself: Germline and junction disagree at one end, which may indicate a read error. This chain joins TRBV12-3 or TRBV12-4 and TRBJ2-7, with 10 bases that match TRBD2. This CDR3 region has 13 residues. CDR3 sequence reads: CASSFRSSGGFHF. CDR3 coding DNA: TGTGCCAGCAGTTTTAGGTCTAGCGGGGGTTTTCACTTC.

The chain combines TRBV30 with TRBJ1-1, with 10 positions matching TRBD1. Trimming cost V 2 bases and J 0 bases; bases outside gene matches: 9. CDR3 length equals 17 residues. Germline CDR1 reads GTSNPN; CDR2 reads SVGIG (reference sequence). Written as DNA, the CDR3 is TGTGCCTGGAGTAGCGGACAGGGGGTTGGAATGAACACTGAAGCTTTCTTT. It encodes CAWSSGQGVGMNTEAFF.

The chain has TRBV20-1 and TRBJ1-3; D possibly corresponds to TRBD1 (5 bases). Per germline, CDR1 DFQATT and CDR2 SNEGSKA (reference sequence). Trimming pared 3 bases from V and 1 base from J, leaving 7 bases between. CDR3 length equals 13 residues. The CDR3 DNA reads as TGCAGTGCTAGTCAGGGTTCTGGAAACACCATATATTTT. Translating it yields CSASQGSGNTIYF.

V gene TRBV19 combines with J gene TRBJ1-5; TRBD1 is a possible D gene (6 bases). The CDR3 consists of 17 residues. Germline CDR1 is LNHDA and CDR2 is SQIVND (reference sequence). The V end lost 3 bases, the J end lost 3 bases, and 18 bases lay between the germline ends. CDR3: CASSIGSHQGYNQPQHF. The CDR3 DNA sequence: TGTGCCAGTAGTATTGGATCCCACCAGGGGTACAATCAGCCCCAGCATTTT.

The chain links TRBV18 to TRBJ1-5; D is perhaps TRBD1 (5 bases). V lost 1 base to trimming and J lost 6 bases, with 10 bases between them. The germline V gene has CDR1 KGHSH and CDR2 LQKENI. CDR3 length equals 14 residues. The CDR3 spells CASSPQGLGQPQHF. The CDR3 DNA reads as TGTGCCAGCTCACCACAGGGACTGGGTCAGCCCCAGCATTTT.